This T cell receptor beta chain is from a study of spatial heterogeneity in lung cancer. About the study: TCR transcript counts in tumor regions correlated strongly with a T cell module score from matched bulk RNA-seq.

The time point was: sample taken at primary tumor resection. There were some 70 donors, all of them untreated patients with early-stage non-small cell lung cancer. Researchers sequenced whole RNA taken from tumor, nontumor lung or frozen PBMC without sorting. In its sample, this clonotype was seen many times. The antigen is unknown. The germline CDR1 and CDR2 sequences are SGHAT and FQNNGV. Trimming shortened V by 3 bases and J by 5 bases, and 19 bases separated the two germline ends. This CDR3 is built from 16 residues. TCRdb independently ran MiXCR on the 5' RACE reads; one entry per CDR3 protein. Of around 8,900 distinct CDR3 sequences listed, about 2.9% were seen once; the top ten hold 12% to 15%. Study-wide findings and caveats: Ubiquitous and regional nonsynonymous mutations were tracked by counts of ubiquitous and regional expanded TCRs, respectively. Tumoral mutation counts were tracked by counts of expanded intratumoral alpha and beta TCRs.

The clonotype originates from a male donor with early-stage non-small cell lung cancer. The V and J genes are TRBV11-2 and TRBJ1-2; D not resolved. The material sequenced was lung tumor tissue, taken at surgery. The chain's CDR3 is CASSFDPRARGYGYTF. The CDR3 region has the DNA TGTGCCAGCAGCTTCGACCCGAGAGCCCGGGGTTATGGCTACACCTTC.